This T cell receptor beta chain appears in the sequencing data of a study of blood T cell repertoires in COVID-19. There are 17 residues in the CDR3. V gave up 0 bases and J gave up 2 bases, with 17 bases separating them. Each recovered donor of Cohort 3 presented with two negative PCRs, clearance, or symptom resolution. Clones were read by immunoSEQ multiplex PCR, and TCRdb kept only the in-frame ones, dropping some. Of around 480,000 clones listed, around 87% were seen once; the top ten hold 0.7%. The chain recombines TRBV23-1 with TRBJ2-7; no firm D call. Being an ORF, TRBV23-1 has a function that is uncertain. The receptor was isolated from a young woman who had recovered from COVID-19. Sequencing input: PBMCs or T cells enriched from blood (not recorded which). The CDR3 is CASSQSNQVYGTYEQYF. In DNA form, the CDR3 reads TGCGCCAGCAGTCAATCGAATCAGGTGTACGGTACCTACGAGCAGTACTTC.